This T cell receptor beta chain stems from a study of T cells in Graves' hyperthyroidism and ophthalmopathy. Diagnosis rested on symptoms, serum thyroxine and TRAb, thyroid ultrasound, and orbital computed tomography. Researchers amplified the TCR beta CDR3 regions from RNA transcripts. The study used the HTBI primer set for a first-round RT-PCR of the TCR CDR3. TCRdb re-derived calls from the multiplex PCR reads in MiXCR, one entry per CDR3 protein. The top ten hold less than 9% of the sample, which has hundreds of thousands of distinct CDR3 sequences, less than 45% seen once. This clonotype was seen a single time. V trimming: 1 base; J trimming: 1 base; junction bases outside the gene matches: 5. The CDR3 consists of 16 residues. Germline CDR1 SGHVS, CDR2 FQNEAQ.

Sample: peripheral blood or thyroid tissue (not recorded which). The chain combines TRBV7-8 with TRBJ2-7; 9 nucleotides line up with TRBD1. The sequence came from an adult man with Graves' disease, either hyperthyroidism or ophthalmopathy (not recorded which). The CDR3 DNA sequence: TGTGCCAGCAGCTTAGACCGGGACAGGGTGTCCTACGAGCAGTACTTC. Residues: CASSLDRDRVSYEQYF.